This T cell receptor beta chain was sequenced in a study of T cell responses to AZD1222 COVID-19 vaccine. This clone was detected only a few times. Its antigen remains unidentified. The method was immunoSEQ multiplex PCR; TCRdb's version includes in-frame clones alone and lacks a portion of them. The table includes about 140,000 clones, approximately 93% detected once. Whole-study results and caveats: Distributed over spike, vaccine-associated CD4 TCRs predominated at 160-218 and 743-854.

The clonotype originates from an adult in good health. The starting material was peripheral blood, obtained on day 0 of MenACWY control vaccination.

CDR3 sequence: CASSDRDNSPLHF. The CDR3 DNA follows: TGTGCCAGCAGTGACAGGGATAATTCACCCCTCCACTTT. The chain couples TRBV6-4 to TRBJ1-6; D unresolved. CDR3 size: 13 residues. Between the trimmed V and J ends, which lost 2 bases and 5 bases, there was a span of 4 bases. Germline V CDR1 and CDR2: MRHNA, SNTAGT.